What follows describes a single T cell receptor beta chain. What it recognizes is unknown. Per the germline V gene, CDR1 is WSHSY and CDR2 is SAAADI. The CDR3 totals 15 residues. V shed 1 base, J shed 7 bases, and the junction held 9 bases outside the gene matches. The data were obtained in a study of T cell responses to AZD1222 COVID-19 vaccine. Findings and caveats of the study: The study found Spike-specific TCR breadth and depth rose after two AZD1222 doses. All repertoire sampling was performed exclusively after the peak T cell response.

Some clones are missing from TCRdb's copy, which holds only in-frame ones; the method was immunoSEQ multiplex PCR. The sample yields about 140,000 clones, 90% to 95% seen once. The source was peripheral blood, collected on day 0 of MenACWY control vaccination. The chain is built from TRBV10-2 and TRBJ1-2; TRBD1 matches at 7 bases. The sequence was collected from an adult in good health. CDR3 in DNA: TGCGCCAGCAGTGAGTATACTACAGGGGCTGGTGGCTACACCTTC. Amino acids: CASSEYTTGAGGYTF.